These 5 T cell receptor beta chains were all obtained from the same sample, sequenced in a study of blood T cell repertoires in COVID-19. Clones were sequenced by immunoSEQ multiplex PCR, and TCRdb holds only the in-frame ones, with some missing. The sample carries over 350,000 clones, 88% recorded once. Sequencing input: PBMCs or T cells enriched from blood (not recorded which). All receptors derive from a woman between 25 and 40 years old with acute COVID-19.

The chain joins TRBV24-1 to TRBJ2-1, with a weak D call TRBD1 (5 bases). Trimming cost V 7 bases and J 8 bases, with 17 bases left between them. Per the germline V gene, CDR1 is KGHDR and CDR2 is SFDVKD. The CDR3 is 14 residues long. As DNA, the CDR3 is TGTGCCACCAGCGGGCCCCCGACAGTACATGAGCAGTTCTTC. It specifies CATSGPPTVHEQFF.

V and J are TRBV5-6 and TRBJ1-4; weak D call: TRBD1 (6 bases). Germline CDR1 is SGHDT and CDR2 is YYEEEE. The CDR3 totals 15 residues. V was pared by 7 bases and J by 7 bases, with 20 bases between. The CDR3 DNA sequence: TGTGCCAGCGGCCATGAACAGGGAGGGCGTGAAAAACTGTTTTTT. Translated: CASGHEQGGREKLFF.

J is TRBJ1-2 and V is TRBV18; D unresolved. Germline CDR1 and CDR2: KGHSH and LQKENI. The CDR3 has 15 amino acids. Trimming took 3 bases from V and 0 from J, leaving 11 bases between them. The chain's CDR3 is CASSPVAATNYGYTF. The CDR3 DNA follows: TGTGCCAGCTCACCGGTGGCAGCGACTAACTATGGCTACACCTTC.

The rearrangement uses TRBV5-8 and TRBJ1-1, with 7 positions matching TRBD1. The V gene end was trimmed by 2 bases and the J gene end by 2 bases; junction bases not matched to a gene: 9. The CDR3 contains 16 residues. Germline CDR1 and CDR2: SGHTS and YDEGEE. CDR3 coding DNA: TGTGCCAGCAGCTTCCCCCTGGACAGGTTCAACACTGAAGCTTTCTTT. It specifies CASSFPLDRFNTEAFF.

The rearrangement uses TRBV3-1 (or the pseudogene TRBV3-2) and TRBJ1-2, with no clear D. Germline lookup yields CDR1 LGHDT and CDR2 YNNKEL (reference sequence). Between the trimmed V and J ends, which lost 3 bases and 0 bases, there was a span of 11 bases. This CDR3 is 15 amino acids long. This CDR3 reads CASSHRGTANYGYTF. The CDR3 bases are TGTGCCAGCAGCCACCGAGGTACCGCTAACTATGGCTACACCTTC.